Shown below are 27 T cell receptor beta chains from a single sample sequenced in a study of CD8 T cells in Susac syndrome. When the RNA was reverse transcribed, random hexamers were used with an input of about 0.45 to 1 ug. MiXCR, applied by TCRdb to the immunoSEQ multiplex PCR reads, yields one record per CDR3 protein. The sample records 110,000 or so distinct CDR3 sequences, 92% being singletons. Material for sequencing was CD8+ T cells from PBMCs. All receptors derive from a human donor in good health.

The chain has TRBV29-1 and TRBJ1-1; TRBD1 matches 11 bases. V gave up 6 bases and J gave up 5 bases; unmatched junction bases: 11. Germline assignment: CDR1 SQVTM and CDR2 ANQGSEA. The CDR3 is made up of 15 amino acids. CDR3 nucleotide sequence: TGCAGCGTCGGAATGGACAGGGGGCGTGATACTGAAGCTTTCTTT. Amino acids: CSVGMDRGRDTEAFF.

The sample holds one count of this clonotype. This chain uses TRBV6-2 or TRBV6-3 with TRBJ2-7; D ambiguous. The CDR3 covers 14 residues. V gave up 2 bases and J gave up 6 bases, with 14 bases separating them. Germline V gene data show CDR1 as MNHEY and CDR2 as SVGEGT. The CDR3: CASSYAPPAVEQYF. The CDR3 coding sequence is TGTGCCAGCAGTTACGCTCCCCCAGCTGTCGAGCAGTACTTC.

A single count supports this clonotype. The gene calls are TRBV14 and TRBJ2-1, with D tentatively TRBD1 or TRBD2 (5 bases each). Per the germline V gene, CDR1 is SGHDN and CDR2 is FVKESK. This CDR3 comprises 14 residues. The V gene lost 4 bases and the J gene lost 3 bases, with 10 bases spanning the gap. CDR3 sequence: CASSLGTDYNEQFF. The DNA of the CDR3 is TGTGCCAGCAGCCTCGGGACGGACTACAATGAGCAGTTCTTC.

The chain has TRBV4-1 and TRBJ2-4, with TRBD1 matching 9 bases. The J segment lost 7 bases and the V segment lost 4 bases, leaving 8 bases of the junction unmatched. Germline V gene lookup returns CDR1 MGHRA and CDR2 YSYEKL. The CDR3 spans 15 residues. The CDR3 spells CASSRSRDRDNIQYF. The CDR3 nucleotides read TGCGCCAGCAGCCGATCCCGGGACAGGGATAACATTCAGTACTTC.

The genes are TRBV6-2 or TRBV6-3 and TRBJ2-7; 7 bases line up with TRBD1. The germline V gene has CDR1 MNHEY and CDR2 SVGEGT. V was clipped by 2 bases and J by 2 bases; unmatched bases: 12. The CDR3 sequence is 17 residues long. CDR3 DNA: TGTGCCAGCAGTTACACGTCACGACAGGGCCTAACCTACGAGCAGTACTTC. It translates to CASSYTSRQGLTYEQYF.

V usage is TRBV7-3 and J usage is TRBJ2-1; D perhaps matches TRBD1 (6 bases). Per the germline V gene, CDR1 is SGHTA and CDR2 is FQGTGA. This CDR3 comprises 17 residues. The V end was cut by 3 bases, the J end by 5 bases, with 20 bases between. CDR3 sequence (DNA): TGTGCCAGCAGCTTTATACCGGGACATGGCTCGAACAATGAGCAGTTCTTC. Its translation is CASSFIPGHGSNNEQFF.

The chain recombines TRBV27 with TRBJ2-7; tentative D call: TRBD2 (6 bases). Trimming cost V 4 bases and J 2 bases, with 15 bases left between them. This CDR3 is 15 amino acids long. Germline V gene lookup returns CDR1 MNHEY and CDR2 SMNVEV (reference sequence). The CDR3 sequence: CASSSDRDSPYEQYF. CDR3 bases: TGTGCCAGCAGTTCCGACCGGGACTCTCCCTACGAGCAGTACTTC.

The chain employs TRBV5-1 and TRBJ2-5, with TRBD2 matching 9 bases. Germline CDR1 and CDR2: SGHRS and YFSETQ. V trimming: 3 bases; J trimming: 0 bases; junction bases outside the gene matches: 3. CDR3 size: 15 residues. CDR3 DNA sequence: TGCGCCAGCAGCTGGCTAGCGGGGAACCAAGAGACCCAGTACTTC. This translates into CASSWLAGNQETQYF. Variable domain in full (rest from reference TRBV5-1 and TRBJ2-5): KAGVTQTPRYLIKTRGQQVTLSCSPISGHRSVSWYQQTPGQGLQFLFEYFSETQRNKGNFPGRFSGRQFSNSRSEMNVSTLELGDSALYLCASSWLAGNQETQYFGPGTRLLVL.

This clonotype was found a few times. The CDR3 spells CASSRGQGPNYGYTF. The CDR3 nucleotides are TGTGCCAGCAGCCGCGGACAGGGTCCTAACTATGGCTACACCTTC. The rearrangement links TRBV7-2 to TRBJ1-2, with 8 nucleotides matching TRBD1. Germline CDR1 reads SGHTA; CDR2 reads FQGNSA. CDR3 length: 15 residues. J was trimmed by 0 bases and V by 5 bases; bases with no gene match: 5. The whole variable domain, remainder taken from reference TRBV7-2 and TRBJ1-2, is GAGVSQSPSNKVTEKGKDVELRCDPISGHTALYWYRQSLGQGLEFLIYFQGNSAPDKSGLPSDRFSAERTGGSVSTLTIQRTQQEDSAVYLCASSRGQGPNYGYTFGSGTRLTVV.

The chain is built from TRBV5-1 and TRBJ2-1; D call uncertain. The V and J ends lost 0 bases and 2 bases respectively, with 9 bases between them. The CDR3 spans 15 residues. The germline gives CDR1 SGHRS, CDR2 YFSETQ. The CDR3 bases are TGCGCCAGCAGCTTGGATGGCGACCCCTACAATGAGCAGTTCTTC. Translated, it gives CASSLDGDPYNEQFF.

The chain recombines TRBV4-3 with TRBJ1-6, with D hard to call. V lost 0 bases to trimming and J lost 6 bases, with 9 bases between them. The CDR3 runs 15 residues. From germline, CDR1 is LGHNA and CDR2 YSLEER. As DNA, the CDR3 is TGCGCCAGCAGCCAAGATGGGGTTGGTAATTCACCCCTCCACTTT. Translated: CASSQDGVGNSPLHF.

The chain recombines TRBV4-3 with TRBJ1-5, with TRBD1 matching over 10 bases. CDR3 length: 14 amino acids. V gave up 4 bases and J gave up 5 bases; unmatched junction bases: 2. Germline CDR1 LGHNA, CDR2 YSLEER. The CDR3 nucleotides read TGCGCCAGCAGCCCGGGACAGGGGTATCAGCCCCAGCATTTT. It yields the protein CASSPGQGYQPQHF.

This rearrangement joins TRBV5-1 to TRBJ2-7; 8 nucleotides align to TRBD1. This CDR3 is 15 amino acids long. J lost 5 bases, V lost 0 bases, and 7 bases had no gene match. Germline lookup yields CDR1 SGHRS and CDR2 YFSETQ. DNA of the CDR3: TGCGCCAGCAGCTTGGGGGTCAGGGGGCAGGACGAGCAGTACTTC. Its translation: CASSLGVRGQDEQYF.

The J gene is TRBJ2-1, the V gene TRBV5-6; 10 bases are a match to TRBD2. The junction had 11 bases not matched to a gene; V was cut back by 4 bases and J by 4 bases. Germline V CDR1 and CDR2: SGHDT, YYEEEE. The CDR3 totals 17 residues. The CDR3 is CASSTREREGSYNEQFF. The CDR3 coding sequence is TGTGCCAGCAGCACACGTGAGCGGGAGGGCTCGTACAATGAGCAGTTCTTC. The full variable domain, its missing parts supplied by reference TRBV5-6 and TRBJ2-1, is DAGVTQSPTHLIKTRGQQVTLRCSPKSGHDTVSWYQQALGQGPQFIFQYYEEEERQRGNFPDRFSGHQFPNYSSELNVNALLLGDSALYLCASSTREREGSYNEQFFGPGTRLTVL.

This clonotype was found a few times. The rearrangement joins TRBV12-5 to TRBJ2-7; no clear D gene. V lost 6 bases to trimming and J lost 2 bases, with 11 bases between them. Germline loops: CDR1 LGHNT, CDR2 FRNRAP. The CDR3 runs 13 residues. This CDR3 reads CASGRPQTYEQYF. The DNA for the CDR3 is TGTGCTAGTGGCCGACCGCAAACCTACGAGCAGTACTTC. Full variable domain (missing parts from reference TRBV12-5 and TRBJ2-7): DARVTQTPRHKVTEMGQEVTMRCQPILGHNTVFWYRQTMMQGLELLAYFRNRAPLDDSGMPKDRFSAEMPDATLATLKIQPSEPRDSAVYFCASGRPQTYEQYFGPGTRLTVT.

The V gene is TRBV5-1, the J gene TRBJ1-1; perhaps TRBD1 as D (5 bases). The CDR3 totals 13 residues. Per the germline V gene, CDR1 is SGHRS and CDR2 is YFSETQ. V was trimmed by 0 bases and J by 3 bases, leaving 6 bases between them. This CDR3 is CASSLAGDTEAFF. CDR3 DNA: TGCGCCAGCAGCTTGGCGGGGGACACTGAAGCTTTCTTT.

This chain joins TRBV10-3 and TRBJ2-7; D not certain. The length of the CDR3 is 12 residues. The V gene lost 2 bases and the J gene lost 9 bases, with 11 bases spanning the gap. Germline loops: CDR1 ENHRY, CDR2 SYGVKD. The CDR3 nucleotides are TGTGCCATCAGTGAGGGGCTTAAAGGGCAGTACTTC. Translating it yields CAISEGLKGQYF.

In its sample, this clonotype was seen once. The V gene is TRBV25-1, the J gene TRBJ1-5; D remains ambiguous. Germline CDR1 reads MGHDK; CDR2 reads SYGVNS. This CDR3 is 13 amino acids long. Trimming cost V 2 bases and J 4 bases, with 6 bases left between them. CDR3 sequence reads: CASSEAINQPQHF. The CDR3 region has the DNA TGTGCCAGCAGTGAAGCGATAAATCAGCCCCAGCATTTT.

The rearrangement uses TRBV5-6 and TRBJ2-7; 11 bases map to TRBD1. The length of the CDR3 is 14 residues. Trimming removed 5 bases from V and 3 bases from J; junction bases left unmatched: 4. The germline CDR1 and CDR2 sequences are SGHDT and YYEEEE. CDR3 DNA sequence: TGTGCCAGCAGGGGGACAGGGGGTCTCTACGAGCAGTACTTC. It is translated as CASRGTGGLYEQYF.

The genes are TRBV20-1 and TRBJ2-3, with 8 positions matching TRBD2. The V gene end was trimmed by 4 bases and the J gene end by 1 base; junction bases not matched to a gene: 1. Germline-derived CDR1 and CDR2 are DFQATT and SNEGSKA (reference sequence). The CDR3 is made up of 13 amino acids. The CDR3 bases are TGCAGTGCTATACTAGCGGGCACAGATACGCAGTATTTT. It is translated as CSAILAGTDTQYF.

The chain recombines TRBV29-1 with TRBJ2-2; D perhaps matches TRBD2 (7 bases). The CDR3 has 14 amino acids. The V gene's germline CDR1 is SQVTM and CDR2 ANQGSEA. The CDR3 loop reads CICEGGPGTGELFF. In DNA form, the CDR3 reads TGCATCTGTGAGGGGGGGCCTGGCACCGGGGAGCTGTTTTTT.

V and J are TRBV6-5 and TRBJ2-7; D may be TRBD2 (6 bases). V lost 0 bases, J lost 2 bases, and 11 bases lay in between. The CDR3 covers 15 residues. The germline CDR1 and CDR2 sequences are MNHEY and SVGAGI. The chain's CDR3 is CASSYSPTRPYEQYF. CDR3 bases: TGTGCCAGCAGTTACTCACCGACTAGACCCTACGAGCAGTACTTC.

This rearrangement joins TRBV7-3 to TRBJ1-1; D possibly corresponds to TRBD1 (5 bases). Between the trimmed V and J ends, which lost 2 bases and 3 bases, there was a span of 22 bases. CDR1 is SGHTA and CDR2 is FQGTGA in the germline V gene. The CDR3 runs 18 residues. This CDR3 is CASSLSGGTGPGDTEAFF. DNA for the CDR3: TGTGCCAGCAGCTTATCAGGTGGGACCGGCCCCGGGGACACTGAAGCTTTCTTT.

The CDR3 loop reads CASSPHRVENSPLHF. In nucleotides, the CDR3 is TGTGCCAGCAGCCCGCACAGGGTGGAGAATTCACCCCTCCACTTT. The chain is built from TRBV5-4 and TRBJ1-6; tentatively, D is TRBD1 (6 bases). V lost 4 bases to trimming and J lost 7 bases, with 15 bases between them. Germline loops: CDR1 SGHNT, CDR2 YYREEE (reference sequence). The CDR3 is 15 amino acids.

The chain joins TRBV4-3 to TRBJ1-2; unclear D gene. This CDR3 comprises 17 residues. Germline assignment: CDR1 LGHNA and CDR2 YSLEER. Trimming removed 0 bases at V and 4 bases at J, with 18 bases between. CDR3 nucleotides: TGCGCCAGCAGCCAAGATCGGGCAGGAGGGCCTTCCTATGGCTACACCTTC. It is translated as CASSQDRAGGPSYGYTF.

The CDR3 reads CASSLGGGSGAQETQYF. The CDR3 DNA reads as TGCGCCAGCAGCTTGGGGGGAGGTAGCGGAGCCCAAGAGACCCAGTACTTC. The rearrangement joins TRBV5-1 to TRBJ2-5; D perhaps matches TRBD2 (6 bases). CDR1 SGHRS and CDR2 YFSETQ come from the germline V gene. CDR3 length equals 17 residues. The V end was cut by 0 bases, the J end by 1 base, with 16 bases between.

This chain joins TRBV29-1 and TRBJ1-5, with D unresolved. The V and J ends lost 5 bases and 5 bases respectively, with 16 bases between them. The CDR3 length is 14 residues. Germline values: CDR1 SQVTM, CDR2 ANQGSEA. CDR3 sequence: CSVKSGSGDQPQHF. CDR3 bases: TGCAGCGTTAAATCAGGTTCTGGTGATCAGCCCCAGCATTTT. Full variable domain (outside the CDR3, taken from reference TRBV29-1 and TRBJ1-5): SAVISQKPSRDICQRGTSLTIQCQVDSQVTMMFWYRQQPGQSLTLIATANQGSEATYESGFVIDKFPISRPNLTFSTLTVSNMSPEDSSIYLCSVKSGSGDQPQHFGDGTRLSIL.